This T cell receptor beta chain is drawn from a study of T cell responses to AZD1222 COVID-19 vaccine. Repertoires were generated with immunoSEQ multiplex PCR, while TCRdb's copy carries only in-frame clones and drops some. The sample has about 180,000 clones; roughly 87% are singletons. Per the germline V gene, CDR1 is LGHDT and CDR2 is YNNKEL (reference sequence). Trimming removed 0 bases at V and 0 bases at J, with 15 bases between. The CDR3 consists of 17 residues. This TCR was sampled from an adult in good health. The sequences come from peripheral blood, collected on day 0 of AZD1222 vaccination. The chain recombines TRBV3-1 (or the pseudogene TRBV3-2) with TRBJ2-7; D assignment may be TRBD1 or TRBD2 (5 bases each). The CDR3 bases are TGTGCCAGCAGCCAAGATTGGGGGACGGGTTTCTCCTACGAGCAGTACTTC. Translation: CASSQDWGTGFSYEQYF.